This T cell receptor beta chain stems from a study of blood T cell repertoires in COVID-19. Overall study: COVID-19 samples, acute and convalescent, were from the United States, Italy and Spain. Sources were T cells, B-cell-depleted T cells, or PBMCs; the material itself was cDNA or gDNA.

Data came from immunoSEQ multiplex PCR; TCRdb stores just in-frame clones and leaves some out. This sample has roughly 150,000 clones, with 80% to 90% found just once. This CDR3 has 13 residues. V was shortened by 4 bases and J by 6 bases, with 11 bases between the two germline ends. Germline CDR1 SGDLS, CDR2 YYNGEE. Sequencing used peripheral blood. The clonotype was recovered from a woman aged 55-69 years with active COVID-19. The gene calls are TRBV9 and TRBJ2-1; no clear D. The DNA of the CDR3 is TGTGCCAGCAGCCTCCTAGGAACCAATGAGCAGTTCTTC. Translation gives CASSLLGTNEQFF.